One sample yielded the 5 T cell receptor beta chains listed below, sequenced in a study of shared clonotypes between healthy human individuals. Produced via immunoSEQ multiplex PCR; TCRdb's table is partial and in-frame only. Of about 980,000 clones listed, around 80% were seen once; the top ten hold over 1.3%. The sequenced sample was memory CD4+ T cells sorted from blood. Documented subset: CD45RA-negative fraction. All receptors come from a man aged 18 to 29 in good health.

This clone showed up just a few times. J is TRBJ1-3 and V is TRBV19; possibly TRBD1 for D (6 bases). The CDR3 covers 17 residues. The ends were cut back, 8 bases at V and 0 bases at J, with 20 bases in the middle. Per the germline V gene, CDR1 is LNHDA and CDR2 is SQIVND (reference sequence). The CDR3 here is CASSRRGARSSGNTIYF. The CDR3 DNA follows: TGTGCCAGTTCTAGGCGGGGGGCAAGAAGCTCTGGAAACACCATATATTTT.

For this clone: One end of the junction is discordant with germline, which a read error may explain. The chain has TRBV7-7 and TRBJ2-7; weak D call: TRBD1 (5 bases). Germline CDR1 reads SSHAT; CDR2 reads FNYEAQ (reference sequence). CDR3 length equals 15 residues. CDR3 amino acids: CASSLEQGSSYEQYF. CDR3 bases: TGTGCTAGCAGCTTAGAGCAGGGAAGCTCCTACGAGCAGTACTTC.

The CDR3 sequence: CAITLPLNRWRSYNEQFF. The CDR3 DNA follows: TGCGCCATCACCTTACCTTTAAACCGCTGGCGGTCCTACAATGAGCAGTTCTTC. The rearrangement uses TRBV5-1 and TRBJ2-1; D is unclear. This CDR3 is built from 18 residues. Germline CDR1 reads SGHRS; CDR2 reads YFSETQ. Trimming removed 9 bases from V and 1 base from J, with 26 bases in between. Looking up the rest from reference TRBV5-1 and TRBJ2-1 gives the full variable domain: KAGVTQTPRYLIKTRGQQVTLSCSPISGHRSVSWYQQTPGQGLQFLFEYFSETQRNKGNFPGRFSGRQFSNSRSEMNVSTLELGDSALYLCAITLPLNRWRSYNEQFFGPGTRLTVL.

The V call is TRBV2, the J call TRBJ1-5; D is possibly TRBD1 (5 bases). Germline CDR1 SNHLY, CDR2 FYNNEI. This CDR3 comprises 14 residues. The V end lost 6 bases, the J end lost 7 bases, and 16 bases lay between the germline ends. The CDR3 loop reads CASRVDRTGQPQHF. The CDR3 DNA reads as TGTGCCAGCAGGGTCGACAGAACCGGCCAGCCCCAGCATTTT.

J is TRBJ2-7 and V is TRBV28; no clear D. The CDR3 contains 12 residues. In germline, CDR1 is MDHEN, CDR2 SYDVKM. Between the trimmed V and J ends, which lost 10 bases and 2 bases, there was a span of 12 bases. This CDR3 is CATSDAPYEQYF. The CDR3 DNA sequence: TGTGCCACCTCAGACGCGCCCTACGAGCAGTACTTC.